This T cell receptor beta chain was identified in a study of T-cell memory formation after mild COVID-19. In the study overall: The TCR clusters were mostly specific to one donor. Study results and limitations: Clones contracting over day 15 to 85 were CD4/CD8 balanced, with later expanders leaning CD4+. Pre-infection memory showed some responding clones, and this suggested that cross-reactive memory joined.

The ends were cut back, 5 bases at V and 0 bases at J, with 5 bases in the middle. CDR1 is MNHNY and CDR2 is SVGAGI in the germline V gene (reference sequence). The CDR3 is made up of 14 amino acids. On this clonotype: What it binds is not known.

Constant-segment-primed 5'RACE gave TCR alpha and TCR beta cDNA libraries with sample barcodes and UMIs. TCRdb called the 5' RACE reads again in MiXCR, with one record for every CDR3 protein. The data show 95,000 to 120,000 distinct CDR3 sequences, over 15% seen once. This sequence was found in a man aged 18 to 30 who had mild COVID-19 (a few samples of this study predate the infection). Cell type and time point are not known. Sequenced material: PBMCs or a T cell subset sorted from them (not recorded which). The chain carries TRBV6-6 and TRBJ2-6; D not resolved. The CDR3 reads CASSEYSGANVLTF. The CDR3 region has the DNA TGTGCCAGCAGTGAGTACTCTGGGGCCAACGTCCTGACTTTC.